Given below is one T cell receptor (beta chain) in context. TCRdb reworked the 5' RACE reads into one entry per CDR3 protein, no DNA. The sample totals some 500,000 distinct CDR3 sequences. The length of the CDR3 is 15 residues. Germline CDR1 reads LGHNT; CDR2 reads FRNRAP. The data are from a study of T cells expressing NK-cell markers. Sequencing was done on a sample of blood T cells: a sorted CD56 or NKG2C T cell subset, CD4+ or CD8+ T cells, or bulk PBMC T cells (not recorded which). This clonotype originated in a woman aged 45-60 years in good health. The chain couples TRBV12-5 to TRBJ2-2; checking the TCRdb D call of TRBD2 is not possible without DNA. CDR3 region: CASGFPTSRTGELFF.